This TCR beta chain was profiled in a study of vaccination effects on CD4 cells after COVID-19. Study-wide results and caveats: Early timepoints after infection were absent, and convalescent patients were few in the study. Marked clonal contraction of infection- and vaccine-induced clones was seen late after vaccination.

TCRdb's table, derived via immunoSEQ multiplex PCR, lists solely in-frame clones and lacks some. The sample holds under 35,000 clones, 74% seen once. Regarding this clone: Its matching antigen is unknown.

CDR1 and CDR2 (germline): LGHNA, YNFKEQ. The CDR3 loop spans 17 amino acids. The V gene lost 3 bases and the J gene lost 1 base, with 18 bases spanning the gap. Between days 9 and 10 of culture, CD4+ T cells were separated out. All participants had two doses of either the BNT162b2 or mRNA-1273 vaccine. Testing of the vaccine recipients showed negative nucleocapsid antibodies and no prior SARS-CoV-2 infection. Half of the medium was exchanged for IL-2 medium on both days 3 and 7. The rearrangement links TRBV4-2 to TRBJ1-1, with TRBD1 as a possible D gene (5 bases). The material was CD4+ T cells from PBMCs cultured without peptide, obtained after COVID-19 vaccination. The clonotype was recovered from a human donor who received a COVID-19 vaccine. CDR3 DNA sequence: TGTGCCAGCAGCCATGAAGTAGGGCAGGGAAGGAACACTGAAGCTTTCTTT. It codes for CASSHEVGQGRNTEAFF.